These 17 T cell receptor beta chains originate from one sample sequenced in a study of neoadjuvant anti-PD-1 for oral cavity cancer. Only in-frame clones appear in the TCRdb table, and some are missing; sequencing was by immunoSEQ multiplex PCR. The sample shows tens of thousands of clones, 80% to 90% of them seen only once. The input for sequencing was PBMCs, taken before nivolumab (anti-PD-1) treatment. The receptors stem from a person aged 35 to 85 with oral cavity squamous cell carcinoma.

CDR3: CASRSSNYNEQFF. The CDR3 bases are TGTGCCAGCAGAAGTTCTAACTACAATGAGCAGTTCTTC. The rearrangement joins TRBV7-9 to TRBJ2-1; D is ambiguous. V lost 6 bases and J 3 bases, leaving 9 bases between the germline ends. Germline CDR1 reads SEHNR; CDR2 reads FQNEAQ (reference sequence). The CDR3 has 13 amino acids.

The chain couples TRBV29-1 to TRBJ2-5; D is tentatively TRBD1 or TRBD2 (7 bases each). The CDR3 runs to 14 residues. Between the trimmed V and J ends, which lost 6 bases and 10 bases, there was a span of 24 bases. CDR1 and CDR2 (germline): SQVTM, ANQGSEA. DNA for the CDR3: TGCAGCGTAGCGGGGACAGTGACTAGAGATAGCCAGTACTTC. Translating it yields CSVAGTVTRDSQYF.

V and J are TRBV11-2 and TRBJ2-3, with 10 bases identical to TRBD2. Trimming at V came to 1 base and at J to 1 base, leaving 5 bases not matched to a gene. The CDR3 spans 17 residues. Germline values: CDR1 SGHAT, CDR2 FQNNGV. DNA for the CDR3: TGTGCCAGCAGCTTAGGATCACTAGCGGGGCGCACAGATACGCAGTATTTT. This translates into CASSLGSLAGRTDTQYF.

The chain recombines TRBV10-2 with TRBJ2-3, with D unresolved. The CDR3 has 17 amino acids. Germline V gene data show CDR1 as WSHSY and CDR2 as SAAADI. The V gene lost 8 bases and the J gene lost 0 bases, with 21 bases spanning the gap. CDR3 protein: CASQQFFLTASTDTQYF. In DNA form, the CDR3 reads TGCGCCAGCCAACAATTCTTTTTAACGGCTAGCACAGATACGCAGTATTTT.

This chain connects TRBV4-1 to TRBJ1-1, with TRBD1 matching over 9 bases. The germline V gene encodes CDR1 MGHRA and CDR2 YSYEKL. The CDR3 loop spans 15 amino acids. V lost 4 bases and J lost 3; bases outside the gene matches: 6. The CDR3 here is CASSRSTGGYTEAFF. CDR3 sequence (DNA): TGCGCCAGCAGCCGATCAACAGGGGGCTACACTGAAGCTTTCTTT.

This clone was detected only a few times. The J gene is TRBJ2-7, the V gene TRBV6-5; D gene unclear. Germline values: CDR1 MNHEY, CDR2 SVGAGI. This CDR3 comprises 15 residues. Trimming pared 0 bases from V and 2 bases from J, leaving 11 bases between. The CDR3 DNA reads as TGTGCCAGCAGTTACTCGACCGACTCTACCTACGAGCAGTACTTC. It specifies CASSYSTDSTYEQYF.

This clone showed up just once. The rearrangement links TRBV5-5 to TRBJ2-7; 9 bases agree with TRBD1. The CDR3 has 14 amino acids. Per germline, CDR1 SGHKS and CDR2 YYEKEE (reference sequence). V gave up 3 bases and J gave up 6 bases; unmatched junction bases: 7. The CDR3, as DNA: TGTGCCAGCAGCTGGGGACAGGGCTCCGGCGAGCAGTACTTC. It specifies CASSWGQGSGEQYF. Drawing the rest from reference TRBV5-5 and TRBJ2-7, the complete variable domain is DAGVTQSPTHLIKTRGQQVTLRCSPISGHKSVSWYQQVLGQGPQFIFQYYEKEERGRGNFPDRFSARQFPNYSSELNVNALLLGDSALYLCASSWGQGSGEQYFGPGTRLTVT.

The chain links TRBV7-2 to TRBJ2-4; TRBD1 aligns across 7 bases. The junction had 9 bases not matched to a gene; V was cut back by 1 base and J by 0 bases. The CDR3 totals 18 residues. Germline loops: CDR1 SGHTA, CDR2 FQGNSA. CDR3 region: CASSLGHRGKIAKNIQYF. The CDR3 DNA sequence: TGTGCCAGCAGCTTAGGGCACAGGGGCAAAATAGCCAAAAACATTCAGTACTTC.

This sequence joins TRBV19 and TRBJ1-2; no reliable D call. CDR1 and CDR2 (germline): LNHDA, SQIVND (reference sequence). Trimming took off 3 bases at V and 0 bases at J, with 11 bases between the two ends. This CDR3 comprises 15 residues. CDR3 nucleotide sequence: TGTGCCAGTAGTATCCAGTACGGTTCTAACTATGGCTACACCTTC. It codes for CASSIQYGSNYGYTF.

This rearrangement joins TRBV10-3 to TRBJ2-2, with a weak D call TRBD1 (6 bases). The CDR3 spans 15 residues. V lost 4 bases to trimming and J lost 4 bases, with 13 bases between them. Germline V lookup: CDR1 ENHRY, CDR2 SYGVKD. CDR3 sequence (DNA): TGTGCCATCAGTGGGGCAGGGGACCGCACCGGGGAGCTGTTTTTT. Translated: CAISGAGDRTGELFF.

This clone was seen only once. The chain joins TRBV5-1 to TRBJ2-4; 9 bases line up with TRBD2. Trimming took 4 bases from V and 7 from J; bases not matched to a gene: 9. Germline CDR1 SGHRS, CDR2 YFSETQ. This CDR3 has 15 amino acids. CDR3: CASSPAGAGGNIQYF. The CDR3 DNA is TGCGCCAGCAGCCCGGCAGGGGCGGGAGGGAACATTCAGTACTTC. Complete variable domain (other parts from reference TRBV5-1 and TRBJ2-4): KAGVTQTPRYLIKTRGQQVTLSCSPISGHRSVSWYQQTPGQGLQFLFEYFSETQRNKGNFPGRFSGRQFSNSRSEMNVSTLELGDSALYLCASSPAGAGGNIQYFGAGTRLSVL.

The chain recombines TRBV5-1 with TRBJ2-7; possible D gene TRBD1, 6 bases. The germline V and J ends were trimmed by 0 bases and 2 bases, with 15 bases remaining between them. Germline V CDR1 and CDR2: SGHRS, YFSETQ. This CDR3 spans 16 amino acids. The CDR3 region is CASSLDGGPGAYEQYF. The DNA of the CDR3 is TGCGCCAGCAGCTTGGACGGCGGCCCAGGGGCCTACGAGCAGTACTTC. Together with reference TRBV5-1 and TRBJ2-7, the CDR3 gives the full variable domain: KAGVTQTPRYLIKTRGQQVTLSCSPISGHRSVSWYQQTPGQGLQFLFEYFSETQRNKGNFPGRFSGRQFSNSRSEMNVSTLELGDSALYLCASSLDGGPGAYEQYFGPGTRLTVT.

Here the CDR3 reads CASSAGTGATYEQYF. The CDR3 DNA follows: TGTGCCAGCAGCGCCGGGACAGGAGCAACCTACGAGCAGTACTTC. The V gene is TRBV9, the J gene TRBJ2-7; 8 nucleotides align to TRBD1. Trimming removed 3 bases from V and 2 bases from J; junction bases left unmatched: 7. The CDR3 spans 15 residues. Germline CDR1 is SGDLS and CDR2 is YYNGEE.

The V call is TRBV18, the J call TRBJ1-1; D is unresolved. The ends were cut back, 3 bases at V and 5 bases at J, with 10 bases in the middle. Germline CDR1 KGHSH, CDR2 LQKENI. The length of the CDR3 is 13 residues. The CDR3 sequence: CASSPERQTEAFF. The CDR3, as DNA: TGTGCCAGCTCACCGGAAAGGCAGACTGAAGCTTTCTTT.

V usage is TRBV15 and J usage is TRBJ2-1, with 9 bases that match TRBD1. The CDR3 runs to 13 residues. With 4 bases clipped from V and 8 bases from J, the junction kept 3 bases outside the gene matches. CDR1 is LNHNV, CDR2 YYDKDF, per germline (reference sequence). The CDR3 DNA sequence: TGTGCCACCAGCAAAGGACAGGGGTATGAGCAGTTCTTC. Its protein product is CATSKGQGYEQFF.

Remarks on this clone: The same CDR3 is also encoded by other DNA sequences in this sample. The chain combines TRBV5-1 with TRBJ1-1; D call uncertain. Trimming left V 2 bases short and J 1 base short, with 9 bases between. Germline V CDR1 and CDR2: SGHRS, YFSETQ. CDR3 length: 14 residues. CDR3 in DNA: TGCGCCAGCAGCTTACAAGGGCCGAACACTGAAGCTTTCTTT. Protein product: CASSLQGPNTEAFF. The full variable domain, in which reference TRBV5-1 and TRBJ1-1 provide the parts outside the CDR3, is KAGVTQTPRYLIKTRGQQVTLSCSPISGHRSVSWYQQTPGQGLQFLFEYFSETQRNKGNFPGRFSGRQFSNSRSEMNVSTLELGDSALYLCASSLQGPNTEAFFGQGTRLTVV.

The DNA for the CDR3 is TGTGCCAGCAGTGATAACCCGGGTAACTCTGGAAACACCATATATTTT. This translates into CASSDNPGNSGNTIYF. The V call is TRBV2, the J call TRBJ1-3; D is unresolved. Germline assignment: CDR1 SNHLY and CDR2 FYNNEI. Trimming stripped 3 bases from V and 0 bases from J, with 12 bases between. The length of the CDR3 is 16 residues.